This T cell receptor (beta chain) came from a study of T cell repertoires in cytomegalovirus infection. The overall study: Public TCR beta signatures marked donors with CMV infection and the matching HLA.

This clonotype was detected many times. Its cognate antigen is unknown. TCRdb processed the reads anew with MiXCR; each CDR3 protein has one entry. Here the sample spans about 490,000 distinct CDR3 sequences, more than 15% being singletons. Study observations and caveats: Based on cumulative public TCR beta family frequency, carriers of CMV plus the relevant HLA were identified. HLA-C-restricted CMV-specific TCR beta clonotypes were dominant in the ex vivo response.

The CDR3 has 15 residues. V gave up 6 bases and J gave up 3 bases; unmatched junction bases: 8. Sequencing was done on a sample of CD8+ T cells from PBMCs. This clonotype was sampled from a human donor in good health (CMV status not recorded). Some clones in this sample may be carry-over from other donors' samples. The chain has TRBV12-3 or TRBV12-4 and TRBJ2-1, with 7 nucleotides matching TRBD1. This CDR3 is CASRKRQGHYNEQFF. The CDR3 DNA is TGTGCCAGCAGAAAACGACAGGGACACTACAATGAGCAGTTCTTC.